These 26 T cell receptor beta chains share one sample of origin, sequenced in a study of T cells in Graves' hyperthyroidism and ophthalmopathy. The source material, RNA transcripts, was used to amplify TCR beta CDR3 regions. During a first-round RT-PCR of the TCR CDR3, the HTBI primer set was used. One entry per CDR3 protein results from TCRdb running MiXCR on the multiplex PCR reads. Seen here are over 500,000 distinct CDR3 sequences, 15% to 20% observed once, and the top ten hold approximately 30%. The material sequenced was blood. Receptor source: a woman in her twenties or thirties with Graves' ophthalmopathy.

The rearrangement joins TRBV5-1 to TRBJ1-1; TRBD1 might be the D (5 bases). The germline V gene encodes CDR1 SGHRS and CDR2 YFSETQ. The CDR3 has 14 residues. Trimming left V 0 bases short and J 1 base short, with 7 bases between. This chain's CDR3 is CASSLADKNTEAFF. The CDR3 bases are TGCGCCAGCAGCTTGGCGGACAAGAACACTGAAGCTTTCTTT.

This chain joins TRBV9 and TRBJ2-1; 11 bases fit TRBD2. Germline V lookup: CDR1 SGDLS, CDR2 YYNGEE. This CDR3 has 19 residues. Trimming cost V 3 bases and J 7 bases; bases outside gene matches: 18. CDR3 bases: TGTGCCAGCAGCGCCGAGCATCCCCAAACTAGCGGGAGTCGAAATGAGCAGTTCTTC. Its translation: CASSAEHPQTSGSRNEQFF.

At least ten counts were recorded for this clonotype. This chain joins TRBV20-1 and TRBJ2-3, with D perhaps TRBD2 (6 bases). With 5 bases removed from V and 3 bases from J, the gap between germline ends came to 21 bases. The CDR3 has 16 residues. Per the germline V gene, CDR1 is DFQATT and CDR2 is SNEGSKA (reference sequence). CDR3: CSAARRALAITDTQYF. The CDR3, as DNA: TGCAGTGCTGCCCGTAGGGCGCTAGCGATAACAGATACGCAGTATTTT.

This clonotype was seen ten or more times. The chain couples TRBV6-2 or TRBV6-3 to TRBJ2-6; D is unclear. The V end was cut by 2 bases, the J end by 0 bases, with 8 bases between. From germline, CDR1 is MNHEY and CDR2 SVGEGT. This CDR3 region has 16 residues. Here the CDR3 reads CASSYNYGSGANVLTF. CDR3 nucleotides: TGTGCCAGCAGTTACAATTACGGCTCTGGGGCCAACGTCCTGACTTTC.

This clonotype was recorded many times. V is TRBV6-2 or TRBV6-3 and J is TRBJ2-1; D is unclear. The CDR3 runs to 12 residues. Germline loops: CDR1 MNHEY, CDR2 SVGEGT. V lost 3 bases, J lost 10 bases, and 10 bases lay in between. The DNA for the CDR3 is TGTGCCAGCAGTTATATCAGGAACGAGCAGTTCTTC. Translated, it gives CASSYIRNEQFF.

In this sample, this clonotype turned up many times. CDR3 DNA sequence: TGTGCCAGCTCACCACCGCCAGGGGGTCCACAAGAGACCCAGTACTTC. It translates to CASSPPPGGPQETQYF. V is TRBV18 and J is TRBJ2-5; TRBD1 aligns across 7 bases. V shed 0 bases, J shed 2 bases, and the junction held 6 bases outside the gene matches. Germline-derived CDR1 and CDR2 are KGHSH and LQKENI. This CDR3 contains 16 residues.

This clonotype came up many times. The chain recombines TRBV7-8 with TRBJ2-2; the match to TRBD2 covers 12 bases. The germline V gene encodes CDR1 SGHVS and CDR2 FQNEAQ. This CDR3 has 18 residues. After removal of 0 bases from V and 1 base from J, the junction contained 3 bases not matched to a gene. The CDR3 DNA reads TGTGCCAGCAGCTTAGCGGGACTAGCGGGCAGGAACACCGGGGAGCTGTTTTTT. It is translated as CASSLAGLAGRNTGELFF.

V gene TRBV7-6 combines with J gene TRBJ1-4, with no clear D. The CDR3 runs 13 residues. Germline V gene lookup returns CDR1 SGHVS and CDR2 FNYEAQ. V was shortened by 3 bases and J by 4 bases, with 6 bases between the two germline ends. The CDR3 DNA sequence: TGTGCCAGCAGCTTCACGCGTAATGAAAAACTGTTTTTT. Its protein is CASSFTRNEKLFF.

This clonotype was picked up many times. The rearrangement uses TRBV5-5 and TRBJ2-7, with D perhaps TRBD1 (5 bases). Looked up from germline, CDR1 is SGHKS and CDR2 is YYEKEE (reference sequence). The CDR3 has 11 amino acids. The ends were cut back, 7 bases at V and 3 bases at J, with 8 bases in the middle. The chain's CDR3 is CASLGLYEQYF. The CDR3 DNA is TGTGCCAGCTTGGGGCTCTACGAGCAGTACTTC.

This clonotype was detected a few times. The chain recombines TRBV29-1 with TRBJ2-2, with D perhaps matching TRBD2 (5 bases). Germline assignment: CDR1 SQVTM and CDR2 ANQGSEA. This CDR3 contains 16 residues. Trimming stripped 0 bases from V and 6 bases from J, with 17 bases between. The CDR3 loop reads CSVEDGRHGVSGELFF. DNA of the CDR3: TGCAGCGTTGAAGATGGGCGGCACGGGGTTTCCGGGGAGCTGTTTTTT.

This clonotype appeared many times. The V call is TRBV7-2, the J call TRBJ1-1; D gene unclear. This CDR3 region has 12 residues. Germline CDR1 reads SGHTA; CDR2 reads FQGNSA. V was pared by 5 bases and J by 8 bases, with 12 bases between. CDR3: CASSPYIGEAFF. CDR3 nucleotides: TGTGCCAGCAGCCCCTACATAGGGGAAGCTTTCTTT.

This clonotype was seen many times. V is TRBV9 and J is TRBJ2-5; possibly TRBD2 for D (6 bases). Trimming pared 2 bases from V and 0 bases from J, leaving 8 bases between. The CDR3 runs to 14 residues. Germline V gives CDR1 SGDLS, CDR2 YYNGEE. CDR3 nucleotide sequence: TGTGCCAGCAGCGTGGGAGGCCACCAAGAGACCCAGTACTTC. It specifies CASSVGGHQETQYF.

This clonotype has only a few counts. V and J are TRBV7-2 and TRBJ1-2; TRBD1 might be the D (5 bases). There are 15 residues in the CDR3. From germline, CDR1 is SGHTA and CDR2 FQGNSA. Trimming took off 1 base at V and 4 bases at J, with 13 bases between the two ends. The CDR3 sequence is CASSLGKGAGYGYTF. The DNA for the CDR3 is TGTGCCAGCAGCTTAGGGAAAGGGGCGGGCTATGGCTACACCTTC.

This clonotype has a count of ten or more. The CDR3 sequence is CASSLVVAGGVEKETQYF. CDR3 DNA: TGTGCCAGCAGCTTAGTAGTAGCGGGAGGAGTAGAGAAAGAGACCCAGTACTTC. This chain uses TRBV7-8 with TRBJ2-5, with 10 bases matching TRBD2. V shed 1 base, J shed 3 bases, and the junction held 11 bases outside the gene matches. The CDR3 has 18 amino acids. Germline V gives CDR1 SGHVS, CDR2 FQNEAQ.

This clonotype appeared many times. The CDR3 region has the DNA TGTGCCAGCAGTTTTTACGTCACAGTTAACTATGGCTACACCTTC. This codes for CASSFYVTVNYGYTF. V gene TRBV28 combines with J gene TRBJ1-2; no clear D gene. Trimming took off 3 bases at V and 1 base at J, with 12 bases between the two ends. CDR1 is MDHEN and CDR2 is SYDVKM in the germline V gene. This CDR3 contains 15 residues.

Only a few counts were recorded for this clonotype. The rearrangement links TRBV12-3 or TRBV12-4 to TRBJ2-1; the match to TRBD2 covers 13 bases. The CDR3 contains 18 residues. Germline trimming cut 7 bases from V and 4 bases from J; bases unmatched to any gene: 13. The CDR3 here is CASTIGTSGTPLYNEQFF. The CDR3 DNA follows: TGTGCCAGCACGATCGGGACTAGCGGGACCCCCCTTTACAATGAGCAGTTCTTC.

Concerning this clonotype itself: Just one base apart from a much larger clone, this may be a read error. The CDR3 bases are TGTGCCAGCAGCCCCGGCCAGGACTTCAACAATGAGCAGTTCTTC. Residues: CASSPGQDFNNEQFF. The chain carries TRBV7-2 and TRBJ2-1; D is possibly TRBD2 (5 bases). The germline V gene encodes CDR1 SGHTA and CDR2 FQGNSA. Trimming removed 5 bases from V and 5 bases from J, with 16 bases in between. The CDR3 is 15 amino acids.

Points on this clonotype: Being one base from a much bigger clone, this may be a read error. CDR3 amino acids: CASSIATSGRSYNEQFF. CDR3 in DNA: TGCGCCAGCAGCATAGCCACAAGCGGCCGCTCCTACAATGAGCAGTTCTTC. The chain couples TRBV5-1 to TRBJ2-1, with a possible D match to TRBD2 (5 bases). Trimming left V 4 bases short and J 0 bases short, with 17 bases between. The CDR3 totals 17 residues. Germline CDR1 and CDR2: SGHRS and YFSETQ.

This clonotype has just a few counts. Written as DNA, the CDR3 is TGTGCCAGCAGCTTCACGGGGGCGGGAGAGACCCAGTACTTC. It yields the protein CASSFTGAGETQYF. The chain has TRBV11-3 and TRBJ2-5; D possibly matches TRBD1 or TRBD2 (6 bases each). Germline CDR1 reads SGHNT; CDR2 reads YENEEA. This CDR3 has 14 amino acids. V lost 3 bases, J lost 4 bases, and 12 bases lay in between.

This clonotype was found a few times. V usage is TRBV19 and J usage is TRBJ1-4; no firm D call. This CDR3 has 15 residues. From germline, CDR1 is LNHDA and CDR2 SQIVND (reference sequence). The V end lost 6 bases, the J end lost 7 bases, and 18 bases lay between the germline ends. In nucleotides, the CDR3 is TGTGCCAGTAGCCGCGACCGGGGAGTTGGTGAAAAACTGTTTTTT. It translates to CASSRDRGVGEKLFF.

This clonotype has at least ten counts. The chain uses TRBV3-1 and TRBJ1-2, with D tentatively TRBD1 (5 bases). V shed 0 bases and J shed 6 bases, with 14 bases lying between them. The CDR3 sequence is 15 residues long. Germline CDR1 and CDR2: LGHDT and YNNKEL (reference sequence). Here the CDR3 reads CASSQEQGELNGYTF. The DNA of the CDR3 is TGTGCCAGCAGCCAAGAACAAGGGGAGCTCAATGGCTACACCTTC. Complete variable domain (other parts from reference TRBV3-1 and TRBJ1-2): DTAVSQTPKYLVTQMGNDKSIKCEQNLGHDTMYWYKQDSKKFLKIMFSYNNKELIINETVPNRFSPKSPDKAHLNLHINSLELGDSAVYFCASSQEQGELNGYTFGSGTRLTVV.

In this sample, this clonotype turned up many times. The chain carries TRBV28 and TRBJ1-1; the match to TRBD1 covers 8 bases. The V gene end was trimmed by 8 bases and the J gene end by 4 bases; junction bases not matched to a gene: 12. In germline, CDR1 is MDHEN, CDR2 SYDVKM. The CDR3 contains 15 residues. DNA of the CDR3: TGTGCCAGCGACTCTCCAGGGGGCAGGGGCACTGAAGCTTTCTTT. It yields the protein CASDSPGGRGTEAFF.

This clonotype showed up just a few times. This chain links TRBV12-3 or TRBV12-4 with TRBJ2-7, with 10 bases fitting TRBD2. The length of the CDR3 is 15 residues. The junction had 6 bases not matched to a gene; V was cut back by 4 bases and J by 3 bases. CDR3 bases: TGTGCCAGCAGTTCGCGGGGACTAGCGCTCTACGAGCAGTACTTC. It encodes CASSSRGLALYEQYF.

The rearrangement joins TRBV12-3 or TRBV12-4 to TRBJ2-7, with TRBD1 identical over 8 bases. The CDR3 has 15 residues. The V and J ends lost 2 bases and 2 bases, in that order; junction bases with no gene match: 5. The CDR3 DNA reads as TGTGCCAGCAGTTTAACCAGGGGGCTTACCTACGAGCAGTACTTC. Translation: CASSLTRGLTYEQYF.

The chain combines TRBV5-6 with TRBJ2-7; no firm D call. V was cut by 0 bases and J by 0 bases, with 16 bases left in between. This CDR3 is 17 amino acids long. Germline V gene sequence: CDR1 SGHDT, CDR2 YYEEEE. The CDR3 sequence: CASSLGLDVGSSYEQYF. CDR3 coding DNA: TGTGCCAGCAGCTTGGGGCTAGATGTCGGCAGCTCCTACGAGCAGTACTTC.

This clonotype appeared a few times. Germline is not matched at one junction end, which may reflect a read error. The rearrangement joins TRBV20-1 to TRBJ2-3; 9 positions match TRBD2. The CDR3 totals 15 residues. Germline V gene data show CDR1 as DFQATT and CDR2 as SNEGSKA (reference sequence). The CDR3 DNA follows: TGCAGTGCTCGTGGACTAGCGCGAGTCACAGATGCGCAGTATTTT. Translation: CSARGLARVTDAQYF.